One sample yielded the 13 T cell receptor beta chains listed below, sequenced in a study of T cells in tumors after PD-1 blockade. Measured with immunoSEQ multiplex PCR; TCRdb has only the in-frame clones, and not every one. The profile shows a few thousand clones, roughly 70% of them singletons. As for time point: first of two post-therapy site-matched biopsies two to three months apart. The sequences come from tumor tissue, collected after anti-PD-1 treatment. The receptors stem from a human donor with basal cell carcinoma.

The gene calls are TRBV5-1 and TRBJ1-4; D gene unclear. The CDR3 extends over 13 amino acids. Germline CDR1 and CDR2: SGHRS and YFSETQ. Trimming removed 0 bases from V and 4 bases from J, with 4 bases in between. In DNA, the CDR3 is TGCGCCAGCAGCTTGGAGGGTAATGAAAAACTGTTTTTT. This encodes CASSLEGNEKLFF.

This chain connects TRBV10-3 to TRBJ2-7; perhaps TRBD1 as D (6 bases). Trimming took off 6 bases at V and 3 bases at J, with 18 bases between the two ends. Germline V gene lookup returns CDR1 ENHRY and CDR2 SYGVKD. The CDR3 has 15 residues. The CDR3 here is CAISSRDTTNYEQYF. The CDR3 bases are TGTGCCATCAGCAGCCGGGACACCACTAACTACGAGCAGTACTTC.

This clone is deemed large. The chain recombines TRBV27 with TRBJ2-4; D is perhaps TRBD2 (5 bases). The CDR3 spans 14 residues. With 4 bases removed from V and 7 bases from J, the gap between germline ends came to 14 bases. The V gene's germline CDR1 is MNHEY and CDR2 SMNVEV (reference sequence). CDR3 DNA: TGTGCCAGCAGTTACTCGGGGAAGGCGAACATTCAGTACTTC. It translates to CASSYSGKANIQYF.

V usage is TRBV19 and J usage is TRBJ2-3; perhaps TRBD2 as D (5 bases). CDR3 length: 14 amino acids. Trimming pared 4 bases from V and 0 bases from J, leaving 8 bases between. The germline gives CDR1 LNHDA, CDR2 SQIVND (reference sequence). The CDR3 loop is CASSRTSSTDTQYF. In DNA form, the CDR3 reads TGTGCCAGTAGTAGGACTTCTAGCACAGATACGCAGTATTTT.

The rearrangement uses TRBV30 and TRBJ1-1; no definite D call. This CDR3 has 14 residues. V was cut by 0 bases and J by 0 bases, with 8 bases left in between. In germline, CDR1 is GTSNPN, CDR2 SVGIG (reference sequence). The CDR3 region is CAWSVSGVNTEAFF. The CDR3 DNA follows: TGTGCCTGGAGTGTTTCAGGAGTGAACACTGAAGCTTTCTTT.

By sample share, this clone is large. The V call is TRBV29-1, the J call TRBJ2-3; 7 bases map to TRBD2. With V trimmed by 4 bases and J by 5 bases, 6 bases remained unmatched. Germline V gene data show CDR1 as SQVTM and CDR2 as ANQGSEA. This CDR3 spans 13 amino acids. CDR3 protein: CSVAWGGGDTQYF. The CDR3 bases are TGCAGCGTTGCGTGGGGGGGAGGAGATACGCAGTATTTT.

This chain joins TRBV30 and TRBJ2-6; the D gene is possibly TRBD1 (6 bases). V was trimmed by 5 bases and J by 0 bases, leaving 8 bases between them. CDR3 size: 14 residues. The germline V gene encodes CDR1 GTSNPN and CDR2 SVGIG (reference sequence). The CDR3 bases are TGTGCCTGGGAGGGGGACTCTGGGGCCAACGTCCTGACTTTC. Translation gives CAWEGDSGANVLTF.

This clone was seen just once. The rearrangement uses TRBV7-6 and TRBJ2-2; no firm D call. Germline CDR1 SGHVS, CDR2 FNYEAQ. Trimming took off 4 bases at V and 3 bases at J, with 9 bases between the two ends. The CDR3 consists of 14 residues. CDR3 nucleotides: TGTGCCAGCAGCTCCGCGACCCACACCGGGGAGCTGTTTTTT. Translated, it gives CASSSATHTGELFF.

V gene TRBV7-2 combines with J gene TRBJ1-6, with 8 bases that match TRBD1. The CDR3 consists of 15 residues. The V gene's germline CDR1 is SGHTA and CDR2 FQGNSA. After removal of 1 base from V and 7 bases from J, the junction contained 3 bases not matched to a gene. CDR3 sequence: CASSLGQGANSPLHF. The CDR3 DNA reads TGTGCCAGCAGCTTAGGGCAGGGGGCGAATTCACCCCTCCACTTT.

The chain has TRBV3-1 (or the pseudogene TRBV3-2) and TRBJ1-3; D is unresolved. V was pared by 1 base and J by 1 base, with 11 bases between. There are 16 residues in the CDR3. Germline-derived CDR1 and CDR2 are LGHDT and YNNKEL (reference sequence). CDR3 amino acids: CASSQGVWASGNTIYF. The CDR3 bases are TGTGCCAGCAGCCAAGGGGTATGGGCATCTGGAAACACCATATATTTT.

V usage is TRBV19 and J usage is TRBJ1-4, with D possibly matching TRBD1 (6 bases). This CDR3 is built from 15 residues. Germline assignment: CDR1 LNHDA and CDR2 SQIVND (reference sequence). Trimming pared 5 bases from V and 0 bases from J, leaving 10 bases between. The CDR3 spells CASSFRTATNEKLFF. Here the CDR3 DNA reads TGTGCCAGTAGTTTTCGGACAGCAACTAATGAAAAACTGTTTTTT.

This clone was found a few times. V usage is TRBV3-1 (or the pseudogene TRBV3-2) and J usage is TRBJ1-2; unclear D gene. V lost 2 bases and J 4 bases, leaving 11 bases between the germline ends. CDR3 length: 14 amino acids. CDR1 and CDR2 from the germline V gene are LGHDT and YNNKEL (reference sequence). CDR3 protein: CASSQTTPLYGYTF. CDR3 DNA: TGTGCCAGCAGCCAAACCACCCCCCTCTATGGCTACACCTTC.

The chain carries TRBV6-7 and TRBJ2-1, with TRBD2 matching 8 bases. TRBV6-7 is recorded as an ORF, its role being uncertain. Trimming cost V 4 bases and J 9 bases; bases outside gene matches: 5. The CDR3 extends over 13 amino acids. CDR3 sequence reads: CASSSGGGSEQFF. The CDR3 nucleotides are TGTGCCAGCAGTTCCGGGGGGGGATCTGAGCAGTTCTTC.